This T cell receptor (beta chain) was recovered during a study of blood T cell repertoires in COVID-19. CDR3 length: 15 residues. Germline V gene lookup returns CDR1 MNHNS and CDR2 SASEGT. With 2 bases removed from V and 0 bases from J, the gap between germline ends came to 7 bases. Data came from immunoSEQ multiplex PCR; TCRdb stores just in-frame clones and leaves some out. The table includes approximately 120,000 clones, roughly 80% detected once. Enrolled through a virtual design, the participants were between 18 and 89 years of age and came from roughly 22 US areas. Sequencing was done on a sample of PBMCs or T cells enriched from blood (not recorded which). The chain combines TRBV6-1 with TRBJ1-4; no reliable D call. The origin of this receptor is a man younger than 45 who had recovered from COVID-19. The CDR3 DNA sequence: TGTGCCAGCAGTGAATCCCGAGCAACTAATGAAAAACTGTTTTTT. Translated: CASSESRATNEKLFF.